This T cell receptor (beta chain) was obtained from a study of cytomegalovirus exposure and HLA in healthy donors. Findings and limits, study-wide: More than 150 TCR beta chains were listed as cytomegalovirus-associated.

Primers: 60 Vbeta forward and 13 Jbeta reverse. Measured with immunoSEQ multiplex PCR; TCRdb has only the in-frame clones, and not every one. The sample lists around 160,000 clones; 60% to 80% were seen once. The CDR3 extends over 16 amino acids. Germline V gives CDR1 SGDLS, CDR2 YYNGEE. Trimming cost V 4 bases and J 3 bases, with 16 bases left between them. In the case of this clone: Antigen unknown.

The material sequenced was PBMCs. V gene TRBV9 combines with J gene TRBJ1-4; a weak D match, TRBD1 (5 bases). The TCR originated in a woman aged 40 to 55 in good health and CMV-seropositive. The CDR3 sequence: CASSLLGAGANEKLFF. The CDR3, as DNA: TGTGCCAGCAGCCTCCTCGGGGCGGGAGCTAATGAAAAACTGTTTTTT.